Listed here is a single T cell receptor beta chain. The target antigen is unknown. The data derive from a study of T cell repertoires in ileal Crohn's disease. Study summary: At surgery, 30% to 40% of patients smoked, with median disease duration around 8 years.

Libraries were prepared by immunoSEQ multiplex PCR; TCRdb keeps only in-frame clonotypes and omits some of them. The data show some 14,000 clones, with 70% to 90% seen just once and 3.5% to 4.5% held by the top ten. Study findings and constraints: Compared with non-smokers, active smokers at surgery showed more clonal expansions.

Trimming at V came to 4 bases and at J to 7 bases, leaving 12 bases not matched to a gene. The germline gives CDR1 LNHDA, CDR2 SQIVND (reference sequence). The CDR3 extends over 15 amino acids. The source is an adult with Crohn's disease. Input material: ileal tissue. The chain joins TRBV19 to TRBJ2-7, with 8 bases aligning to TRBD1. Here the CDR3 DNA reads TGTGCCAGTAGTACCAGACAGGGGATGGGAAGTGAGCAGTACTTC. Translating gives CASSTRQGMGSEQYF.